This T cell receptor (beta chain) was captured in a study of blood T cell repertoires in COVID-19. Study in general: Samples came from the United States, Italy and Spain, spanning acute and convalescent COVID-19. Sample material is recorded as cDNA or gDNA derived from T cells, B-cell-depleted T cells, or PBMCs.

Seattle enrolled patients during active infection and tracked them longitudinally. Germline-derived CDR1 and CDR2 are LGHDT and YNNKEL (reference sequence). The CDR3 totals 12 residues. V dropped 4 bases and J dropped 5 bases, with 8 bases sitting between them. This table comes from immunoSEQ multiplex PCR, and its TCRdb copy is limited to in-frame clones, with some not included. This table holds over 250,000 clones, approximately 86% found once. The sample was peripheral blood. The origin of this receptor is a woman in her sixties or seventies with COVID-19, enrolled during active disease. The V and J genes are TRBV3-1 (or the pseudogene TRBV3-2) and TRBJ2-5; D unresolved. CDR3: CASSLIPETQYF. In DNA, the CDR3 is TGTGCCAGCAGCCTTATTCCGGAGACCCAGTACTTC.